One sample yielded the 21 T cell receptor beta chains listed below, sequenced in a study of blood T cell repertoires in COVID-19. This table comes from immunoSEQ multiplex PCR, and its TCRdb copy is limited to in-frame clones, with some not included. This sample carries 130,000 or so clones, approximately 86% of them seen once, and the ten largest clones take around 17%. The sequenced sample consisted of peripheral blood. These receptors were collected from a woman between 45 and 65 years old who had recovered from COVID-19.

CDR3 sequence: CATRGLGATGELFF. The CDR3 coding sequence is TGTGCCACCAGGGGGCTAGGGGCCACCGGGGAGCTGTTTTTT. The rearrangement links TRBV24-1 to TRBJ2-2, with D perhaps TRBD1 (5 bases). Germline CDR1 reads KGHDR; CDR2 reads SFDVKD. V lost 7 bases and J 4 bases, leaving 12 bases between the germline ends. The CDR3 spans 14 residues.

The V gene is TRBV30, the J gene TRBJ2-2; perhaps TRBD1 as D (6 bases). With 5 bases removed from V and 0 bases from J, the gap between germline ends came to 7 bases. From germline, CDR1 is GTSNPN and CDR2 SVGIG (reference sequence). There are 13 residues in the CDR3. The CDR3 DNA follows: TGTGCCTGGGGGACAACGAACACCGGGGAGCTGTTTTTT. Encoded protein: CAWGTTNTGELFF.

The CDR3 protein is CSASRTGNYGYTF. CDR3 nucleotides: TGCAGTGCTAGTCGGACAGGGAACTATGGCTACACCTTC. The V and J genes are TRBV20-1 and TRBJ1-2; 8 positions match TRBD1. CDR3 length: 13 residues. The germline gives CDR1 DFQATT, CDR2 SNEGSKA (reference sequence). With V trimmed by 3 bases and J by 2 bases, 2 bases remained unmatched.

This chain links TRBV5-5 with TRBJ1-1, with 10 bases that match TRBD1. The CDR3 is 17 residues long. Germline V gene sequence: CDR1 SGHKS, CDR2 YYEKEE (reference sequence). Trimming took 0 bases from V and 1 from J; bases not matched to a gene: 6. The CDR3 is CASSLGGTGARNTEAFF. CDR3 DNA: TGTGCCAGCAGCTTGGGGGGGACAGGGGCGAGGAACACTGAAGCTTTCTTT. The whole variable domain, remainder taken from reference TRBV5-5 and TRBJ1-1, is DAGVTQSPTHLIKTRGQQVTLRCSPISGHKSVSWYQQVLGQGPQFIFQYYEKEERGRGNFPDRFSARQFPNYSSELNVNALLLGDSALYLCASSLGGTGARNTEAFFGQGTRLTVV.

V gene TRBV7-2 combines with J gene TRBJ2-7; D possibly corresponds to TRBD1 (6 bases). The length of the CDR3 is 14 residues. Trimming pared 2 bases from V and 4 bases from J, leaving 12 bases between. Germline CDR1 is SGHTA and CDR2 is FQGNSA. DNA for the CDR3: TGTGCCAGCAGCTTAATTCAGGGGATTTACGAGCAGTACTTC. This translates into CASSLIQGIYEQYF.

This chain uses TRBV28 with TRBJ2-3, with D maybe TRBD1 (5 bases). CDR3 length: 14 amino acids. From germline, CDR1 is MDHEN and CDR2 SYDVKM. Trimming shortened V by 5 bases and J by 3 bases, and 12 bases separated the two germline ends. CDR3 sequence: CASSAPSGTDTQYF. The CDR3 DNA reads as TGTGCCAGCAGTGCACCCTCAGGGACAGATACGCAGTATTTT.

The V call is TRBV11-3, the J call TRBJ2-2, with 15 positions matching TRBD2. In germline, CDR1 is SGHNT, CDR2 YENEEA. V shed 4 bases and J 2 bases; nucleotides not matched to a gene: 5. CDR3 length: 18 amino acids. The CDR3 nucleotides are TGTGCCAGCAGCTCTCGGACTAGCGGGAGGGGAAACACCGGGGAGCTGTTTTTT. Residues: CASSSRTSGRGNTGELFF.

In its sample, this clone was seen a few times. This rearrangement joins TRBV5-6 to TRBJ1-5; D unclear. The germline V and J ends were trimmed by 0 bases and 2 bases, with 6 bases remaining between them. The germline CDR1 and CDR2 sequences are SGHDT and YYEEEE. This CDR3 spans 14 amino acids. The chain's CDR3 is CASSLGTGNQPQHF. For the CDR3, the DNA is TGTGCCAGCAGCTTGGGCACAGGCAATCAGCCCCAGCATTTT. Variable domain in full (rest from reference TRBV5-6 and TRBJ1-5): DAGVTQSPTHLIKTRGQQVTLRCSPKSGHDTVSWYQQALGQGPQFIFQYYEEEERQRGNFPDRFSGHQFPNYSSELNVNALLLGDSALYLCASSLGTGNQPQHFGDGTRLSIL.

This clone was seen just once. The chain uses TRBV14 and TRBJ1-4; TRBD1 might be the D (6 bases). Germline V gives CDR1 SGHDN, CDR2 FVKESK. This CDR3 is 15 amino acids long. V shed 5 bases and J shed 0 bases, with 10 bases lying between them. The CDR3 loop is CASSFSGATNEKLFF. The CDR3 bases are TGTGCCAGCAGCTTCTCAGGGGCAACTAATGAAAAACTGTTTTTT. The variable domain in full, completed from reference TRBV14 and TRBJ1-4, reads EAGVTQFPSHSVIEKGQTVTLRCDPISGHDNLYWYRRVMGKEIKFLLHFVKESKQDESGMPNNRFLAERTGGTYSTLKVQPAELEDSGVYFCASSFSGATNEKLFFGSGTQLSVL.

This rearrangement joins TRBV7-2 to TRBJ2-2, with D possibly TRBD1 on 6 matching bases. From germline, CDR1 is SGHTA and CDR2 FQGNSA. This CDR3 is 18 amino acids long. V lost 1 base, J lost 1 base, and 16 bases lay in between. The CDR3 DNA reads as TGTGCCAGCAGCTTAGAGGGACAAAGGCGGATGAACACCGGGGAGCTGTTTTTT. This codes for CASSLEGQRRMNTGELFF.

This clone was seen repeatedly, ten times or more. This sequence joins TRBV7-9 and TRBJ1-5, with 7 bases matching TRBD1. The V gene's germline CDR1 is SEHNR and CDR2 FQNEAQ (reference sequence). The CDR3 runs to 16 residues. Trimming took 2 bases from V and 9 from J; bases not matched to a gene: 13. This chain's CDR3 is CASSLNSGGILGPQHF. The CDR3 nucleotides are TGTGCCAGCAGCTTAAATTCAGGGGGAATCTTAGGGCCCCAGCATTTT.

This rearrangement joins TRBV5-1 to TRBJ2-1, with TRBD1 as a possible D gene (7 bases). V was shortened by 0 bases and J by 4 bases, with 11 bases between the two germline ends. Germline V gene data show CDR1 as SGHRS and CDR2 as YFSETQ. The CDR3 has 15 amino acids. The chain's CDR3 is CASSLAQGGYNEQFF. The CDR3 region has the DNA TGCGCCAGCAGCTTGGCGCAGGGGGGTTACAATGAGCAGTTCTTC.

The gene calls are TRBV5-1 and TRBJ2-1; D perhaps matches TRBD1 (6 bases). The CDR3 is made up of 13 amino acids. From germline, CDR1 is SGHRS and CDR2 YFSETQ. V was shortened by 4 bases and J by 4 bases, with 9 bases between the two germline ends. The CDR3 sequence: CASSAGQYNEQFF. The CDR3 region has the DNA TGCGCCAGCAGCGCAGGACAGTACAATGAGCAGTTCTTC.

V and J are TRBV7-2 and TRBJ1-2, with a weak D call TRBD1 (5 bases). The length of the CDR3 is 13 residues. Trimming took 5 bases from V and 7 from J, leaving 14 bases between them. Per the germline V gene, CDR1 is SGHTA and CDR2 is FQGNSA. CDR3 coding DNA: TGTGCCAGCAGCCCCGGGGGAGAGTCTGGCTACACCTTC. It yields the protein CASSPGGESGYTF.

The chain combines TRBV3-1 (or the pseudogene TRBV3-2) with TRBJ2-2; D is possibly TRBD2 (6 bases). Per germline, CDR1 LGHDT and CDR2 YNNKEL (reference sequence). The CDR3 runs to 15 residues. The V gene lost 0 bases and the J gene lost 7 bases, with 12 bases spanning the gap. CDR3 in DNA: TGTGCCAGCAGCCAAGATATGGGAGGACACGGGGAGCTGTTTTTT. Its protein product is CASSQDMGGHGELFF.

The rearrangement uses TRBV18 and TRBJ2-5; D is perhaps TRBD2 (6 bases). CDR1 KGHSH and CDR2 LQKENI come from the germline V gene. The V and J ends lost 2 bases and 3 bases respectively, with 7 bases between them. The CDR3 has 13 residues. The CDR3 is CASSPWGEETQYF. CDR3 nucleotides: TGTGCCAGCTCACCATGGGGGGAAGAGACCCAGTACTTC.

V and J are TRBV5-5 and TRBJ1-1; D not certain. Looked up from germline, CDR1 is SGHKS and CDR2 is YYEKEE (reference sequence). V shed 0 bases and J shed 6 bases, with 9 bases lying between them. The CDR3 spans 13 residues. In nucleotides, the CDR3 is TGTGCCAGCAGCTTGGAGCAGGCCGCTGAAGCTTTCTTT. Its translation: CASSLEQAAEAFF.

This chain connects TRBV2 to TRBJ1-2, with 7 bases fitting TRBD1. The CDR3 is 13 amino acids. The V segment lost 3 bases and the J segment 5 bases; nucleotides outside the gene matches: 3. Germline values: CDR1 SNHLY, CDR2 FYNNEI. The CDR3 bases are TGTGCCAGCAGTGAGGACAGGTCTTATGGCTACACCTTC. Translation: CASSEDRSYGYTF.

V gene TRBV7-6 combines with J gene TRBJ2-3; D uncertain. Trimming stripped 5 bases from V and 2 bases from J, with 14 bases between. The CDR3 is 15 amino acids. Germline V gives CDR1 SGHVS, CDR2 FNYEAQ. This CDR3 reads CASSDTVAATDTQYF. CDR3 DNA: TGTGCCAGCAGCGATACCGTTGCGGCCACAGATACGCAGTATTTT.

V is TRBV4-3 and J is TRBJ1-4; D is uncertain. Trimming took 1 base from V and 5 from J, leaving 5 bases between them. The CDR3 has 13 amino acids. Germline assignment: CDR1 LGHNA and CDR2 YSLEER. Here the CDR3 DNA reads TGCGCCAGCAGCCAAGGGCGGAATGAAAAACTGTTTTTT. Its translation: CASSQGRNEKLFF.

The gene calls are TRBV5-1 and TRBJ2-3; a possible D gene is TRBD1 (6 bases). This CDR3 is 12 amino acids long. Trimming cost V 7 bases and J 5 bases, with 11 bases left between them. CDR1 is SGHRS, CDR2 YFSETQ, per germline. CDR3 in DNA: TGCGCCAGCGGCGGACAGCGAGATACGCAGTATTTT. This translates into CASGGQRDTQYF.